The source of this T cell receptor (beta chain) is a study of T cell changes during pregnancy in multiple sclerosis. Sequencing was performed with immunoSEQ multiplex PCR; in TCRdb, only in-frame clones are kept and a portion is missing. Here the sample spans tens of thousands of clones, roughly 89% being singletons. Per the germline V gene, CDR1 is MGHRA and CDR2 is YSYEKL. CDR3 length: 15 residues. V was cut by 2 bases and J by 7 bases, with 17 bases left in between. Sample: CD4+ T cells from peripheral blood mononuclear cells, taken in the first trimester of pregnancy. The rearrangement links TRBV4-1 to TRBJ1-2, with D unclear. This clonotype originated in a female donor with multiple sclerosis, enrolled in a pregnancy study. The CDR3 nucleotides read TGCGCCAGCAGCCAAAGTCCCGCGGGCCCTCCTGGCTACACCTTC. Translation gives CASSQSPAGPPGYTF.